These T cell receptor beta chains were read from a single sample in a study of technical replicates of blood from a few donors. TCRdb's table, derived via immunoSEQ multiplex PCR, lists solely in-frame clones and lacks some. Among 15,000 to 17,000 clones, over 75% were seen once, and the ten largest hold around 11%. Material: PBMCs. Every receptor here comes from a human donor in good health. Both conserved end residues are part of each CDR3. Each record gives: clone size, J gene, D gene, V gene, CDR3 protein, CDR3 DNA. D genes are given only for firm matches. Some rows mark clone size as missing; the rest say once, few, many or name a class of expanded clone.

abundance: NA
j_gene: TRBJ2-5
d_gene: TRBD2
v_gene: TRBV10-2
CDR3aa: CASSEGRLAMSQETQYF
CDR3nt: TGCGCCAGCAGTGAGGGTAGACTAGCGATGTCCCAAGAGACCCAGTACTTC

abundance: NA
j_gene: TRBJ2-2
d_gene: NA
v_gene: TRBV7-6
CDR3aa: CASSPKQGSAGELFF
CDR3nt: TGTGCCAGCAGCCCCAAGCAGGGTTCGGCCGGGGAGCTGTTTTTT

abundance: NA
j_gene: TRBJ2-1
d_gene: TRBD2
v_gene: TRBV5-1
CDR3aa: CASSLGGRGNEQFF
CDR3nt: TGCGCCAGCAGCTTAGGCGGGAGGGGAAATGAGCAGTTCTTC

abundance: NA
j_gene: TRBJ2-1
d_gene: TRBD2
v_gene: TRBV19
CDR3aa: CAIAGLNNEQFF
CDR3nt: TGTGCCATAGCGGGCTTGAACAATGAGCAGTTCTTC

abundance: NA
j_gene: TRBJ2-2
d_gene: TRBD2
v_gene: TRBV6-6
CDR3aa: CASSYSREGTGELFF
CDR3nt: TGTGCCAGCAGTTACTCGCGGGAGGGCACCGGGGAGCTGTTTTTT

abundance: NA
j_gene: TRBJ2-7
d_gene: NA
v_gene: TRBV30
CDR3aa: CAWSLVGVYEQYF
CDR3nt: TGTGCCTGGAGCCTAGTCGGGGTCTACGAGCAGTACTTC

abundance: NA
j_gene: TRBJ2-5
d_gene: TRBD2
v_gene: TRBV7-9
CDR3aa: CASSAGLGGETQYF
CDR3nt: TGTGCCAGCAGCGCTGGACTAGGAGGCGAGACCCAGTACTTC

abundance: NA
j_gene: TRBJ2-1
d_gene: TRBD2
v_gene: TRBV28
CDR3aa: CATNQVPLAGAGAEQFF
CDR3nt: TGTGCCACCAATCAGGTCCCTTTAGCGGGAGCGGGGGCGGAGCAGTTCTTC

abundance: NA
j_gene: TRBJ1-1
d_gene: TRBD1
v_gene: TRBV5-1
CDR3aa: CASTPTGRNTEAFF
CDR3nt: TGCGCCAGCACCCCGACAGGGCGGAACACTGAAGCTTTCTTT

abundance: few
j_gene: TRBJ1-5
d_gene: TRBD1
v_gene: TRBV28
CDR3aa: CASSDREEVQPQHF
CDR3nt: TGTGCCAGCAGCGACAGGGAGGAGGTACAGCCCCAGCATTTT

abundance: NA
j_gene: TRBJ2-1
d_gene: TRBD2
v_gene: TRBV7-3
CDR3aa: CASSPLGLAVIGEQFF
CDR3nt: TGTGCCAGCAGCCCACTTGGGCTAGCGGTTATCGGTGAGCAGTTCTTC

abundance: few
j_gene: TRBJ1-1
d_gene: NA
v_gene: TRBV28
CDR3aa: CASNGGQLNTEAFF
CDR3nt: TGTGCCAGCAACGGTGGACAGCTGAACACTGAAGCTTTCTTT

abundance: few
j_gene: TRBJ2-3
d_gene: TRBD2
v_gene: TRBV5-4
CDR3aa: CASSNPSGKTDTQYF
CDR3nt: TGTGCCAGCAGCAACCCTAGCGGGAAAACAGATACGCAGTATTTT

abundance: once
j_gene: TRBJ2-2
d_gene: TRBD1
v_gene: TRBV9
CDR3aa: CASARGDRDTGELFF
CDR3nt: TGTGCCAGCGCCCGCGGAGACAGGGACACCGGGGAGCTGTTTTTT

abundance: NA
j_gene: TRBJ2-3
d_gene: NA
v_gene: TRBV7-3
CDR3aa: CASSLKVVPDTQYF
CDR3nt: TGTGCCAGCAGCTTAAAAGTAGTTCCAGATACGCAGTATTTT

abundance: NA
j_gene: TRBJ2-7
d_gene: TRBD2
v_gene: TRBV5-4
CDR3aa: CASSLGTSGLNEQYF
CDR3nt: TGTGCCAGCAGCCTAGGTACTAGCGGGCTCAACGAGCAGTACTTC

abundance: NA
j_gene: TRBJ2-7
d_gene: NA
v_gene: TRBV19
CDR3aa: CASSMRLSYEQYF
CDR3nt: TGTGCCAGTAGTATGCGGCTCTCCTACGAGCAGTACTTC

abundance: few
j_gene: TRBJ2-2
d_gene: NA
v_gene: TRBV11-3
CDR3aa: CASSLAATGTNTGELFF
CDR3nt: TGTGCCAGCAGCTTAGCCGCAACAGGGACGAACACCGGGGAGCTGTTTTTT

abundance: NA
j_gene: TRBJ1-2
d_gene: TRBD1
v_gene: TRBV7-2
CDR3aa: CASSLNTGGIYGYTF
CDR3nt: TGTGCCAGCAGTTTAAATACAGGGGGAATCTATGGCTACACCTTC

abundance: NA
j_gene: TRBJ2-2
d_gene: NA
v_gene: TRBV19
CDR3aa: CASSIKTGELFF
CDR3nt: TGTGCCAGTAGTATTAAAACCGGGGAGCTGTTTTTT

abundance: NA
j_gene: TRBJ1-1
d_gene: TRBD1
v_gene: TRBV6-1
CDR3aa: CASTRDRVNTEAFF
CDR3nt: TGTGCCAGCACCCGGGACAGGGTGAACACTGAAGCTTTCTTT

abundance: NA
j_gene: TRBJ1-2
d_gene: TRBD1
v_gene: TRBV10-3
CDR3aa: CAISWDRVRGYTF
CDR3nt: TGTGCCATCAGCTGGGACAGGGTACGGGGCTACACCTTC

abundance: NA
j_gene: TRBJ2-7
d_gene: NA
v_gene: TRBV5-4
CDR3aa: CASSLAGPDDEQYF
CDR3nt: TGTGCCAGCAGCTTGGCTGGGCCCGACGACGAGCAGTACTTC

abundance: NA
j_gene: TRBJ2-7
d_gene: TRBD1
v_gene: TRBV2
CDR3aa: CASSGQGRSYEQYF
CDR3nt: TGTGCCAGCAGTGGACAGGGTCGCTCCTACGAGCAGTACTTC

abundance: NA
j_gene: TRBJ2-1
d_gene: NA
v_gene: TRBV28
CDR3aa: CASRPRLGSNEQFF
CDR3nt: TGTGCCAGCAGGCCCCGACTGGGTTCCAATGAGCAGTTCTTC

abundance: once
j_gene: TRBJ2-2
d_gene: TRBD2
v_gene: TRBV10-3
CDR3aa: CAISDELAGNYGELFF
CDR3nt: TGTGCCATCAGTGATGAGCTAGCGGGAAATTACGGGGAGCTGTTTTTT

abundance: NA
j_gene: TRBJ1-5
d_gene: NA
v_gene: TRBV7-3
CDR3aa: CASSLIAGRVTGNQPQHF
CDR3nt: TGTGCCAGCAGCTTAATTGCCGGGAGGGTGACGGGGAATCAGCCCCAGCATTTT

abundance: few
j_gene: TRBJ1-2
d_gene: NA
v_gene: TRBV28
CDR3aa: CASSFGSLGPLNYGYTF
CDR3nt: TGTGCCAGCAGTTTTGGGTCACTGGGGCCGCTAAACTATGGCTACACCTTC

abundance: NA
j_gene: TRBJ2-1
d_gene: NA
v_gene: TRBV10-3
CDR3aa: CAISERGENNEQFF
CDR3nt: TGTGCCATCAGTGAGCGGGGAGAAAACAATGAGCAGTTCTTC

abundance: NA
j_gene: TRBJ2-1
d_gene: NA
v_gene: TRBV18
CDR3aa: CASSPPSGVNNEQFF
CDR3nt: TGTGCCAGCTCACCACCGTCGGGAGTTAACAATGAGCAGTTCTTC

abundance: NA
j_gene: TRBJ2-7
d_gene: TRBD2
v_gene: TRBV4-1
CDR3aa: CASRREASGGSSSYEQYF
CDR3nt: TGCGCCAGCAGAAGGGAGGCTAGCGGGGGCTCCAGCTCCTACGAGCAGTACTTC

abundance: once
j_gene: TRBJ2-7
d_gene: NA
v_gene: TRBV30
CDR3aa: CARWGVRGEQYF
CDR3nt: TGTGCCCGGTGGGGGGTTCGGGGCGAGCAGTACTTC

abundance: NA
j_gene: TRBJ1-2
d_gene: NA
v_gene: TRBV7-2
CDR3aa: CASSSGSGYGYTF
CDR3nt: TGTGCCAGCAGCTCGGGGTCCGGCTATGGCTACACCTTC

abundance: NA
j_gene: TRBJ2-5
d_gene: NA
v_gene: TRBV25-1
CDR3aa: CASSERGYQETQYF
CDR3nt: TGTGCCAGCAGTGAACGGGGGTACCAAGAGACCCAGTACTTC

abundance: NA
j_gene: TRBJ2-7
d_gene: NA
v_gene: TRBV6-1
CDR3aa: CASSTGAPTEQYF
CDR3nt: TGTGCCAGCAGCACTGGGGCCCCTACGGAGCAGTACTTC

abundance: NA
j_gene: TRBJ2-5
d_gene: TRBD1
v_gene: TRBV5-6
CDR3aa: CASSAPGTGLQETQYF
CDR3nt: TGTGCCAGCAGCGCGCCCGGGACAGGGTTACAAGAGACCCAGTACTTC

abundance: NA
j_gene: TRBJ2-1
d_gene: TRBD2
v_gene: TRBV28
CDR3aa: CASSLSGSGAYNEQFF
CDR3nt: TGTGCCAGCAGCCTTAGCGGGAGTGGCGCCTACAATGAGCAGTTCTTC

abundance: NA
j_gene: TRBJ2-7
d_gene: TRBD2
v_gene: TRBV5-1
CDR3aa: CASSLGLASYEQYF
CDR3nt: TGCGCCAGCAGCTTGGGACTAGCTAGCTACGAGCAGTACTTC

abundance: NA
j_gene: TRBJ2-1
d_gene: TRBD2
v_gene: TRBV4-1
CDR3aa: CASSQDPPLAGLYNEQFF
CDR3nt: TGCGCCAGCAGCCAAGACCCTCCACTAGCGGGATTATACAATGAGCAGTTCTTC